The rows below give T cell receptor beta chains drawn from one sample of a study of T cell repertoires in cytomegalovirus infection. Their antigen targets remain unknown. Each CDR3 protein gets one entry after TCRdb re-called the reads with MiXCR. The sample has 20,000 to 30,000 distinct CDR3 sequences, 20% to 25% seen once. Sequencing used CD8+ T cells from cultured PBMCs, obtained from culture after CMV antigen stimulation. These receptors were collected from a human donor in good health (CMV status not recorded). Some clones in this sample may be carry-over from other donors' samples. Each CDR3 is given with its conserved first and last residue. The D gene is left open where the match is weak. Clone size is given for some rows only: seen once, a few or many times, or a class if the clone is expanded.

NA	TRBJ1-1	NA	TRBV10-3	CAIRDRRDHTEAFF	TGTGCCATCAGAGACAGGAGGGACCACACTGAAGCTTTCTTT
TRBD1	TRBJ1-5	once	TRBV19	CASTGGGNQPQHF	TGTGCCAGTACAGGGGGTGGCAATCAGCCCCAGCATTTT
NA	TRBJ1-1	NA	TRBV4-1	CASSHPSGALISGGTEAFF	TGCGCCAGCAGCCACCCTAGCGGGGCACTAATCTCGGGGGGCACTGAAGCTTTCTTT
NA	TRBJ2-7	few	TRBV7-9	CASSLGTGSYEQYF	TGTGCCAGCAGCTTAGGGACGGGCTCCTACGAGCAGTACTTC
NA	TRBJ1-6	many	TRBV19	CASRAEAMNSPLHF	TGTGCCAGTAGAGCAGAGGCGATGAATTCACCCCTCCACTTT
TRBD2	TRBJ2-2	NA	TRBV4-2	CASSPSGGGDTGELFF	TGTGCCAGCAGCCCTAGCGGGGGGGGAGACACCGGGGAGCTGTTTTTT
NA	TRBJ2-1	NA	TRBV5-1	CASSLAGAYNEQFF	TGCGCCAGCAGCTTGGCGGGAGCGTACAATGAGCAGTTCTTC
TRBD1	TRBJ2-5	NA	TRBV5-1	CASSPIGTQGAKTQYF	TGCGCCAGCAGCCCCATTGGGACCCAGGGGGCGAAGACCCAGTACTTC
NA	TRBJ2-4	NA	TRBV7-9	CASSLDRVQIKNIQYF	TGTGCCAGCAGCTTAGACAGGGTCCAGATTAAAAACATTCAGTACTTC
NA	TRBJ1-2	few	TRBV6-6	CASREGLYGYTF	TGTGCCAGCAGGGAGGGTTTATATGGCTACACCTTC
TRBD1	TRBJ2-7	NA	TRBV2	CASSERRTGEQYF	TGTGCCAGCAGTGAGAGGAGGACAGGGGAGCAGTACTTC
NA	TRBJ2-7	many	TRBV4-3	CASSPTTGFDEQYF	TGCGCCAGCAGCCCAACTACAGGGTTTGACGAGCAGTACTTC
NA	TRBJ1-2	few	TRBV7-2	CASSLVGTGFFYGYTF	TGTGCCAGCAGCTTAGTGGGGACCGGATTTTTCTATGGCTACACCTTC
NA	TRBJ2-1	few	TRBV6-2/TRBV6-3	CASSYSPSGSYNEQFF	TGTGCCAGCAGTTACTCGCCCAGCGGCTCATACAATGAGCAGTTCTTC
NA	TRBJ2-7	NA	TRBV6-5	CASEDRGYEQYF	TGTGCCAGCGAGGACAGAGGCTACGAGCAGTACTTC
NA	TRBJ1-1	NA	TRBV12-3/TRBV12-4	CASSSGNTEAFF	TGTGCCAGCAGTAGTGGGAACACTGAAGCTTTCTTT
TRBD1	TRBJ1-5	many	TRBV19	CASTPTGYQPQHF	TGTGCCAGTACCCCGACAGGGTATCAGCCCCAGCATTTT
NA	TRBJ1-1	once	TRBV12-3/TRBV12-4	CASSLRGGEVTEAFF	TGTGCCAGCAGTTTAAGGGGCGGAGAGGTCACTGAAGCTTTCTTT
NA	TRBJ1-6	many	TRBV4-3	CASSRQQRNSPLHF	TGCGCCAGCAGCCGGCAACAGAGAAATTCACCCCTCCACTTT
TRBD2	TRBJ2-1	few	TRBV20-1	CSASDPGGRYNEQFF	TGCAGTGCTAGTGACCCGGGGGGGCGCTACAATGAGCAGTTCTTC
TRBD1	TRBJ2-7	few	TRBV7-9	CASSKQGVLSYEQYF	TGTGCCAGCAGCAAACAGGGGGTCTTATCCTACGAGCAGTACTTC
TRBD2	TRBJ2-1	once	TRBV7-2	CASSFTSGGADEQFF	TGTGCCAGCAGCTTCACTAGCGGGGGGGCTGATGAGCAGTTCTTC
TRBD2	TRBJ2-5	many	TRBV11-2	CASSTLAGTSGFEAQYF	TGTGCCAGCAGCACCCTTGCCGGGACTAGCGGTTTTGAGGCCCAGTACTTC
TRBD2	TRBJ2-1	NA	TRBV4-3	CASSQDPLAGARNEQFF	TGCGCCAGCAGCCAAGATCCCCTAGCGGGGGCACGCAATGAGCAGTTCTTC